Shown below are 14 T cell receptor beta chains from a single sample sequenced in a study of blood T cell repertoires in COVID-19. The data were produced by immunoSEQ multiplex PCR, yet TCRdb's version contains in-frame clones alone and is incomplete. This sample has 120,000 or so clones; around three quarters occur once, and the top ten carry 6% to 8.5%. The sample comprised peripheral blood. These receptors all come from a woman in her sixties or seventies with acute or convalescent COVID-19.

DNA for the CDR3: TGTGCCAGCAGCAATAAGGACATCTGGCAGCCCCAGCATTTT. Its protein is CASSNKDIWQPQHF. The chain uses TRBV7-2 and TRBJ1-5; a possible D gene is TRBD1 (5 bases). The germline V gene encodes CDR1 SGHTA and CDR2 FQGNSA. The CDR3 sequence is 14 residues long. The ends were cut back, 5 bases at V and 7 bases at J, with 15 bases in the middle.

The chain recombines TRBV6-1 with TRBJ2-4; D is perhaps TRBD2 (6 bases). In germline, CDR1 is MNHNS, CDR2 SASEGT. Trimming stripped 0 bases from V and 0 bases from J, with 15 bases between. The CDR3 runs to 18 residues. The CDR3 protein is CASSEALTGEAAKNIQYF. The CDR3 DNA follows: TGTGCCAGCAGTGAAGCGCTTACGGGAGAAGCAGCCAAAAACATTCAGTACTTC.

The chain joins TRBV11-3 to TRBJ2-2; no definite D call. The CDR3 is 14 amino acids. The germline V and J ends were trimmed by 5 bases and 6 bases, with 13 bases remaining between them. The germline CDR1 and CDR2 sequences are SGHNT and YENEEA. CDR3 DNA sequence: TGTGCCAGCAGCGACCCCCGGGTATCCGGGGAGCTGTTTTTT. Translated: CASSDPRVSGELFF.

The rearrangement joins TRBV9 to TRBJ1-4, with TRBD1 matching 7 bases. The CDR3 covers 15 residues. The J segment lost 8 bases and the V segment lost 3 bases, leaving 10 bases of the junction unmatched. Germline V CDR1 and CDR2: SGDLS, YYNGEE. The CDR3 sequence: CASSAQGQREEKLFF. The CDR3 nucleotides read TGTGCCAGCAGCGCCCAGGGACAGAGGGAAGAAAAACTGTTTTTT. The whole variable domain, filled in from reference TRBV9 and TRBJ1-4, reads DSGVTQTPKHLITATGQRVTLRCSPRSGDLSVYWYQQSLDQGLQFLIQYYNGEERAKGNILERFSAQQFPDLHSELNLSSLELGDSALYFCASSAQGQREEKLFFGSGTQLSVL.

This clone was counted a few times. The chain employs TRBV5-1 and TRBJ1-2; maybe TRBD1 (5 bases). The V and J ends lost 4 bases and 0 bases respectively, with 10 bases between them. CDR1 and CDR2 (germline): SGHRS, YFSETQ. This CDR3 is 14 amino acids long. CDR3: CASSMGLTNYGYTF. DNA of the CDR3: TGCGCCAGCAGCATGGGACTTACTAACTATGGCTACACCTTC. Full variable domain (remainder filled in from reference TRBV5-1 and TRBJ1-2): KAGVTQTPRYLIKTRGQQVTLSCSPISGHRSVSWYQQTPGQGLQFLFEYFSETQRNKGNFPGRFSGRQFSNSRSEMNVSTLELGDSALYLCASSMGLTNYGYTFGSGTRLTVV.

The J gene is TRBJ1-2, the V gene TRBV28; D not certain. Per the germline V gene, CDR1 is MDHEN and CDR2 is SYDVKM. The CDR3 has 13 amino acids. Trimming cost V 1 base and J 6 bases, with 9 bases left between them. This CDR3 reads CASSLSSRDGYTF. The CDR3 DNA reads TGTGCCAGCAGTTTATCGTCTCGGGATGGCTACACCTTC.

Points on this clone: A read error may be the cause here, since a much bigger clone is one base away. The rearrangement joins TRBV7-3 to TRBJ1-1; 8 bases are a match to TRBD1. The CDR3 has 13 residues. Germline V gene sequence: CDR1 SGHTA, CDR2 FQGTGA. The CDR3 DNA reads TGTGCCAGCAGCATAACAGGGGGCACTGAAGCTTTCTTT. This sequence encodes CASSITGGTEAFF.

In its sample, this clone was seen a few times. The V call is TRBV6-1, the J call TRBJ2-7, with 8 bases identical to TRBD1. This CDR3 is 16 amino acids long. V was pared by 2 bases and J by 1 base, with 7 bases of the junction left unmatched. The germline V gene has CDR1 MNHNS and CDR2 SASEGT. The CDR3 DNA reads TGTGCCAGCAGTGAAAGTGGTGGGACAGGTTCCTACGAGCAGTACTTC. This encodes CASSESGGTGSYEQYF.

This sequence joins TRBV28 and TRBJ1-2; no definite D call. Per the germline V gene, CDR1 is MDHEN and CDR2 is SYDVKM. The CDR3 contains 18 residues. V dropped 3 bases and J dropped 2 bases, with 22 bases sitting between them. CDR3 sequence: CASSFRFYQRGVNYGYTF. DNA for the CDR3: TGTGCCAGCAGTTTTAGGTTTTATCAACGGGGTGTAAACTATGGCTACACCTTC.

The CDR3, as DNA: TGTGCCAGCAGGGGACAGTCTTCGACTGAAGCTTTCTTT. As protein: CASRGQSSTEAFF. V usage is TRBV12-3 or TRBV12-4 and J usage is TRBJ1-1; 7 bases are shared with TRBD1. V lost 6 bases and J lost 5; bases outside the gene matches: 6. This CDR3 has 13 amino acids.

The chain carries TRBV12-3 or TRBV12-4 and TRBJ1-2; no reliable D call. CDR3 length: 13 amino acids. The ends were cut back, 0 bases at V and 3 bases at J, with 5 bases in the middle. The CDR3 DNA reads TGTGCCAGCAGTTTAGCGGCGGACTATGGCTACACCTTC. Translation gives CASSLAADYGYTF.

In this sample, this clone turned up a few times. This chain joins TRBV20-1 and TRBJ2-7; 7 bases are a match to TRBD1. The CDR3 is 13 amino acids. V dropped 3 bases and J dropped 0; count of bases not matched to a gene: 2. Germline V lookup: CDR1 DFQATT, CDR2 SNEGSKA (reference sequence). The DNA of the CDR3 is TGCAGTGCTAGTCGGGACAGCTCCTACGAGCAGTACTTC. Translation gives CSASRDSSYEQYF.

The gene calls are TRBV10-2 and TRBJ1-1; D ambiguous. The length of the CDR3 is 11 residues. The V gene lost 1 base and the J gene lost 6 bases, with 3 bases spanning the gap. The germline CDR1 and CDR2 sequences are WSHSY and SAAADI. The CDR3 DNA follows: TGCGCCAGCAGTGAGTTCTCTGAAGCTTTCTTT. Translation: CASSEFSEAFF.

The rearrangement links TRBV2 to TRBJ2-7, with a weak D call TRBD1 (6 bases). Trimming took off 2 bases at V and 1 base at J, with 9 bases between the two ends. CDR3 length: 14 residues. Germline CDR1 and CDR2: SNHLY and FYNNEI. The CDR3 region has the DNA TGTGCCAGCAGTGAACGCAGGGGATCCTACGAGCAGTACTTC. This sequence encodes CASSERRGSYEQYF.